This T cell receptor (beta chain) derives from a study of vaccination and CD4 T cells after COVID-19. Only a few counts were recorded for this clonotype. Antigen specificity is unknown. Sequenced with the Oncomine TCR Beta short-read assay was DNA taken from cultured CD4+ T cells. TCRdb re-derived calls from the PCR reads in MiXCR, one entry per CDR3 protein. The top ten hold 8.4% of the sample, which has 15,000 or so distinct CDR3 sequences, approximately 36% seen once. Study results and limitations: There was no significant change from about 20 to 38 median reactive clonotypes.

CDR1 is MRHNA and CDR2 is SNTAGT in the germline V gene. This CDR3 is built from 14 residues. The V and J ends lost 3 bases and 4 bases respectively, with 9 bases between them. Treatment given: approximately nine-day PBMC culture with coronavirus spike peptide pools or control peptides (ViraFEST assay). With about 10 ug/ml peptide pools and roughly 10 IU/ml IL-2, PBMCs were cultured at about 2.2 million per well. The chain joins TRBV6-4 to TRBJ2-2; D not certain. Sequencing input: CD4+ T cells from blood, cultured in vitro. The receptor comes from a human donor who had recovered from COVID-19. The CDR3: CASSESGFTGELFF. CDR3 nucleotide sequence: TGTGCCAGCAGTGAATCCGGGTTCACCGGGGAGCTGTTTTTT.